This TCR beta chain was profiled in a study of T-cell reconstitution after alpha-beta-depleted transplantation in children. On this clonotype itself: Antigen unknown.

J lost 0 bases, V lost 1 base, and 9 bases had no gene match. This CDR3 comprises 18 residues. Germline lookup yields CDR1 SGHTA and CDR2 FQGTGA. Study-wide results and limits: Several hundred rapidly expanded clones from non-depleted graft cells reportedly supplied alpha-beta T cells about two months post-transplant. Once a year had passed after transplant, T-cell counts and diversity came mostly from newly produced T cells.

Library preparation (for TCRbeta) was performed with unique molecular identifiers. Using its own MiXCR run on the PCR reads, TCRdb lists one record per CDR3 protein. The sample holds a few hundred thousand distinct CDR3 sequences, approximately 30% seen once. The TCR originated in a boy in the first two years of life with Wiskott-Aldrich syndrome, due to receive a stem cell transplant. V gene TRBV7-3 combines with J gene TRBJ2-7; 10 nucleotides align to TRBD2. The input for sequencing was PBMCs, taken before TCRalphabeta/CD19-depleted stem cell transplant. In nucleotides, the CDR3 is TGTGCCAGCAGCTTAAGGGGAGGACTAGCGGAGCGCTCCTACGAGCAGTACTTC. Amino acids: CASSLRGGLAERSYEQYF. The variable domain in full, completed from reference TRBV7-3 and TRBJ2-7, reads GAGVSQTPSNKVTEKGKYVELRCDPISGHTALYWYRQSLGQGPEFLIYFQGTGAADDSGLPNDRFFAVRPEGSVSTLKIQRTERGDSAVYLCASSLRGGLAERSYEQYFGPGTRLTVT.